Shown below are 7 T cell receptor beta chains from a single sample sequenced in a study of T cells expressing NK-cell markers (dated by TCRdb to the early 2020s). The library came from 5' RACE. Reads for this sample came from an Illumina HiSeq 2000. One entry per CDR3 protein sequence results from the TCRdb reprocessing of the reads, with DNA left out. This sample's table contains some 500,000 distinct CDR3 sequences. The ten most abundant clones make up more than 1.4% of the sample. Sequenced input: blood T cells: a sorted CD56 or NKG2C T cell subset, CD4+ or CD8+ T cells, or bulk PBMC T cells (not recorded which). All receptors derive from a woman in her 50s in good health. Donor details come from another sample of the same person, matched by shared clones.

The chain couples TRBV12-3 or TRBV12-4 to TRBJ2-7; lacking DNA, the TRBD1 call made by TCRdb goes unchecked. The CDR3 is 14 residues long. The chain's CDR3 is CASGFAGTDYEQYF.

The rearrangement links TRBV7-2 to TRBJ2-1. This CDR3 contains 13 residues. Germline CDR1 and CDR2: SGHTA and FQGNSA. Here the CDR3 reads CASSLGTENEQFF.

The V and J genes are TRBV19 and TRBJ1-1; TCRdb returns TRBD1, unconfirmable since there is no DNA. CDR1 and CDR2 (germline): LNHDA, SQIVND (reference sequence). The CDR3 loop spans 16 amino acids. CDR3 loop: CASTLSRGAGRAEAFF.

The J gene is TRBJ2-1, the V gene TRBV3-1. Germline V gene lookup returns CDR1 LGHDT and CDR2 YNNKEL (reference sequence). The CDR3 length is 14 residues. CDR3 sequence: CASSQDSTSNEQFF.

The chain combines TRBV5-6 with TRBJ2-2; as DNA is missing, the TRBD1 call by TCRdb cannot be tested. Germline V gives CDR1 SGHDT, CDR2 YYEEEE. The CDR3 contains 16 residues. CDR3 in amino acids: CASSLTGTGNTGELFF. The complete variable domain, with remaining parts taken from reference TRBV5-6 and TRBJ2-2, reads DAGVTQSPTHLIKTRGQQVTLRCSPKSGHDTVSWYQQALGQGPQFIFQYYEEEERQRGNFPDRFSGHQFPNYSSELNVNALLLGDSALYLCASSLTGTGNTGELFFGEGSRLTVL.

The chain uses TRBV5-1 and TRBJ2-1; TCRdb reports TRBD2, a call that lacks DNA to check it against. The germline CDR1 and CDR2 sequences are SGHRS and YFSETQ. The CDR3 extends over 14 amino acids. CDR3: CASSQDPSGNEQFF.

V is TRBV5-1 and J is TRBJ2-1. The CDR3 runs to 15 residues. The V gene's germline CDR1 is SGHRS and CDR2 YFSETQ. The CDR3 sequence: CASSLVSTTYNEQFF.